This T cell receptor (beta chain) was identified in a study of tumor-infiltrating lymphocytes in primary liver carcinoma. The researchers produced TCR beta cDNA from roughly 500 ng total RNA with a constant-region primer. Each TCR beta library was derived from three nested multiplex PCR rounds that employed slightly modified ARM-PCR. It was with TRBV1-TRBV30 forward primers and a C-beta reverse primer that the first two PCR rounds were run, at roughly 10 cycles each. TCRdb itself ran the multiplex PCR reads through MiXCR, one entry per CDR3 protein. The table records about 120,000 distinct CDR3 sequences, 65% to 75% of them present only once. Co-extraction of both nucleic acids (RNA and DNA) used roughly 20-34 mg of unsorted bulk tissue. Study-wide findings and caveats: Tumor region pairs outstripped tumor-adjacent and tumor-blood pairs in overlap.

This clonotype was recorded a few times. The antigen is not known. Per germline, CDR1 SGHAT and CDR2 FQNNGV. CDR3 length: 15 residues. Trimming stripped 6 bases from V and 2 bases from J, with 14 bases between. Sequenced sample: tumor-adjacent normal liver tissue. The J gene is TRBJ2-4, the V gene TRBV11-2; D uncertain. The sequence came from an older woman with primary liver carcinoma and hepatitis B virus infection. The CDR3 loop is CASSSPLLTKNIQYF. CDR3 nucleotides: TGTGCCAGCAGTTCCCCCTTACTGACCAAAAACATTCAGTACTTC.